This T cell receptor (beta chain) stems from a study of monozygotic twins with inflammatory bowel disease. The CDR3 consists of 16 residues. CDR1 and CDR2 from the germline V gene are MDHEN and SYDVKM. As to this clonotype: Its antigen is currently unknown.

Findings and limits, study-wide: Variability may have been added to patient repertoires by differing immunosuppressive treatments. People with IBD had fewer clonotypes in common with others than healthy twins did, especially with disease activity.

Staff drew a roughly 2.5 ml blood sample from each donor. cDNA for each sample came from eight separate reactions. TCRdb reprocessed the 5' RACE reads and reports one entry per CDR3 protein, with no DNA. The sample's table shows fewer than 350,000 distinct CDR3 sequences. The sequenced sample was blood. The TCR comes from a human donor with ulcerative colitis or Crohn's disease, or a healthy co-twin of an affected twin (not recorded which). The chain has TRBV28 and TRBJ2-7. CDR3 region: CASSLNRWGSSYEQYF.